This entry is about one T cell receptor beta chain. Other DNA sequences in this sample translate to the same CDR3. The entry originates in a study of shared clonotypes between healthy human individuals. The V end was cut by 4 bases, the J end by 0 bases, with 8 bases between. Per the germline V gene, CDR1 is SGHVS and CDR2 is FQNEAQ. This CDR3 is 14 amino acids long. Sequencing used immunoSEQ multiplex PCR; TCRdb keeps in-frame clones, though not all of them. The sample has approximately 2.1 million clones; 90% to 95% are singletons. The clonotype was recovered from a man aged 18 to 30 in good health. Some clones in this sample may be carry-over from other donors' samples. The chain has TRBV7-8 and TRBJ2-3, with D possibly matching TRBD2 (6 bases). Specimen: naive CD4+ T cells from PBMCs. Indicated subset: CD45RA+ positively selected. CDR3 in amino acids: CASSSGLSTDTQYF. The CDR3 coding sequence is TGTGCCAGCAGCTCCGGACTAAGCACAGATACGCAGTATTTT.